Sequencing of this TCR beta chain was carried out in a study of OX40 agonist ivuxolimab in advanced cancers. Study-level background: Patients got intravenous ivuxolimab at 0.01 to 10 mg/kg every 2 weeks. Hepatocellular carcinoma, melanoma, renal cell or head and neck cancer occurred in dose-escalation patients.

Notes on this clone: Its antigen is undetermined.

This CDR3 is built from 15 residues. Germline CDR1 SGHVS, CDR2 FNYEAQ. Trimming shortened V by 3 bases and J by 5 bases, and 13 bases separated the two germline ends. The repertoire was sequenced with immunoSEQ multiplex PCR; TCRdb's copy has only in-frame clones and lacks some. In the table there are 85,000 to 100,000 clones, more than 85% of which are singletons. Study-wide results and caveats: Normalized expansion of T-cell clones was also low for some nonresponders. Relative to CD4+, CD8+ T cells held more expanded clones on average.

This TCR derives from an adult with an advanced solid tumor such as melanoma, head and neck, liver or kidney cancer. The chain joins TRBV7-6 to TRBJ2-2; weak D call: TRBD2 (5 bases). The source was CD4+ or CD8+ T cells sorted from blood, collected in a trial of the OX40 agonist ivuxolimab. The CDR3 DNA sequence: TGTGCCAGCAGCTTTCCGGGAAAATCGACCGGGGAGCTGTTTTTT. Translating gives CASSFPGKSTGELFF.